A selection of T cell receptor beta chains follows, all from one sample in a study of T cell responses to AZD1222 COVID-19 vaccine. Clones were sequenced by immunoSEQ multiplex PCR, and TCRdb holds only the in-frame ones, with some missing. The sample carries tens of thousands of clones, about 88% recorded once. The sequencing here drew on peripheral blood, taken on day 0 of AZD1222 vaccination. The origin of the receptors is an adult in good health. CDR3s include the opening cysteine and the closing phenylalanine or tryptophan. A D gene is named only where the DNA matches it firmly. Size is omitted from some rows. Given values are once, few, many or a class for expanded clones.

cdr3_nt: TGTGCCAGCAGCCAAACAGGGGCCTCTGGAAACACCATATATTTT
cdr3_aa: CASSQTGASGNTIYF
clone_size: few
d_call: TRBD1
j_call: TRBJ1-3
v_call: TRBV3-1/TRBV3-2

cdr3_nt: TGTGCCAGCAGTCATGAGGGGGCACGGGAGCAGTTCTTC
cdr3_aa: CASSHEGAREQFF
clone_size: -
d_call: TRBD1
j_call: TRBJ2-1
v_call: TRBV6-5

cdr3_nt: TGTGCCAGCAGCCCCGACAGGGTGAGATTAGAGACCCAGTACTTC
cdr3_aa: CASSPDRVRLETQYF
clone_size: -
d_call: TRBD1
j_call: TRBJ2-5
v_call: TRBV3-1/TRBV3-2

cdr3_nt: TGCGCCAGCAGCTCCTCAGGAGGGGCCTCTGGCGAGCAGTACTTC
cdr3_aa: CASSSSGGASGEQYF
clone_size: -
d_call: -
j_call: TRBJ2-7
v_call: TRBV5-1

cdr3_nt: TGTGCCAGCAGCCAAGCCCAGGGATTGGGGGGTAATTCACCCCTCCACTTT
cdr3_aa: CASSQAQGLGGNSPLHF
clone_size: -
d_call: -
j_call: TRBJ1-6
v_call: TRBV4-2

cdr3_nt: TGTGCCAGCTCACCCCTAGGGGGGTCAGCGCTGAACACTGAAGCTTTCTTT
cdr3_aa: CASSPLGGSALNTEAFF
clone_size: -
d_call: -
j_call: TRBJ1-1
v_call: TRBV18

cdr3_nt: TGTGCCAGCACATCCGCGGGACGGAGCACAGATACGCAGTATTTT
cdr3_aa: CASTSAGRSTDTQYF
clone_size: -
d_call: -
j_call: TRBJ2-3
v_call: TRBV6-5

cdr3_nt: TGTGCCAGCTCCCCCGGACAGGGCAATGAGCAGTTCTTC
cdr3_aa: CASSPGQGNEQFF
clone_size: once
d_call: TRBD1
j_call: TRBJ2-1
v_call: TRBV18

cdr3_nt: TGTGCCAGTACCCTGGAGAGCTCCTATAATTCACCCCTCCACTTT
cdr3_aa: CASTLESSYNSPLHF
clone_size: -
d_call: -
j_call: TRBJ1-6
v_call: TRBV19

cdr3_nt: TGTGCCAGCAGCTTGGAAGATTCACCCCTCCACTTT
cdr3_aa: CASSLEDSPLHF
clone_size: -
d_call: -
j_call: TRBJ1-6
v_call: TRBV5-4

cdr3_nt: TGTGCCAGCAGCTCGGGACCTCTAATCGACAATGAGCAGTTCTTC
cdr3_aa: CASSSGPLIDNEQFF
clone_size: -
d_call: -
j_call: TRBJ2-1
v_call: TRBV7-3

cdr3_nt: TGTGCCAGCAGCTTAAAATCAGATACGCAGTATTTT
cdr3_aa: CASSLKSDTQYF
clone_size: -
d_call: -
j_call: TRBJ2-3
v_call: TRBV7-2

cdr3_nt: TGTGCCAGCAGGGGGACTAGCAGGTATGAGCAGTTCTTC
cdr3_aa: CASRGTSRYEQFF
clone_size: -
d_call: TRBD2
j_call: TRBJ2-1
v_call: TRBV27

cdr3_nt: TGCGCCAGCAGCTCTGCGGGAGAACTGGAAAACACCATATATTTT
cdr3_aa: CASSSAGELENTIYF
clone_size: -
d_call: -
j_call: TRBJ1-3
v_call: TRBV5-1

cdr3_nt: TGTGCCAGCACCCCGAACACCGGGGAGCTGTTTTTT
cdr3_aa: CASTPNTGELFF
clone_size: -
d_call: -
j_call: TRBJ2-2
v_call: TRBV28

cdr3_nt: TGTGCCAGCAGAAGGGAGATAGCGGGAGGACACGAGCAGTACTTC
cdr3_aa: CASRREIAGGHEQYF
clone_size: -
d_call: TRBD2
j_call: TRBJ2-7
v_call: TRBV2

cdr3_nt: TGTGCCAGCAGCTTTTTGGGGGGTGTTGAAGCTTTCTTT
cdr3_aa: CASSFLGGVEAFF
clone_size: -
d_call: -
j_call: TRBJ1-1
v_call: TRBV7-2

cdr3_nt: TGTGCCAGCAGATGGGCCACGACGGGCTATGGCTACACCTTC
cdr3_aa: CASRWATTGYGYTF
clone_size: once
d_call: -
j_call: TRBJ1-2
v_call: TRBV28

cdr3_nt: TGTGCCAGCAGCCACCTCCGTGGGGGGGGGCACAGCACAGATACGCAGTATTTT
cdr3_aa: CASSHLRGGGHSTDTQYF
clone_size: -
d_call: -
j_call: TRBJ2-3
v_call: TRBV3-1/TRBV3-2

cdr3_nt: TGTGCCAGCAGCCAAGGGGACCAGGGAAACACTGAAGCTTTCTTT
cdr3_aa: CASSQGDQGNTEAFF
clone_size: -
d_call: -
j_call: TRBJ1-1
v_call: TRBV3-1/TRBV3-2

cdr3_nt: TGTGCCAGCAGGTTCAGGGGGCAAAACTACAATGAGCAGTTCTTC
cdr3_aa: CASRFRGQNYNEQFF
clone_size: -
d_call: TRBD1
j_call: TRBJ2-1
v_call: TRBV6-5

cdr3_nt: TGTGCCAGTACTGACCCGAGCTCCTATAATTCACCCCTCCACTTT
cdr3_aa: CASTDPSSYNSPLHF
clone_size: -
d_call: -
j_call: TRBJ1-6
v_call: TRBV19

cdr3_nt: TGTGCCAGCAGTGAAATGGACGGGAACACTGAAGCTTTCTTT
cdr3_aa: CASSEMDGNTEAFF
clone_size: -
d_call: -
j_call: TRBJ1-1
v_call: TRBV6-1

cdr3_nt: TGTGCCAGCAGCTTGGGCCCAAGCTCTGGAAACACCATATATTTT
cdr3_aa: CASSLGPSSGNTIYF
clone_size: once
d_call: -
j_call: TRBJ1-3
v_call: TRBV11-2

cdr3_nt: TGTGCCAGCAGCCCCCCTGGTGGGAGAGAAGGGGAGCAGTACTTC
cdr3_aa: CASSPPGGREGEQYF
clone_size: -
d_call: -
j_call: TRBJ2-7
v_call: TRBV5-4

cdr3_nt: TGTGCCAGCAGCGCCGGGGGTTTCAACGAGCAGTACTTC
cdr3_aa: CASSAGGFNEQYF
clone_size: -
d_call: -
j_call: TRBJ2-7
v_call: TRBV11-3

cdr3_nt: TGTGCCAGCAGTTCCCTATCAAGACAGCCCCAGCATTTT
cdr3_aa: CASSSLSRQPQHF
clone_size: -
d_call: -
j_call: TRBJ1-5
v_call: TRBV27

cdr3_nt: TGTGCCAGCAGGCCGGGGTCTTTCCCAGGCGAGCAGTACTTC
cdr3_aa: CASRPGSFPGEQYF
clone_size: -
d_call: -
j_call: TRBJ2-7
v_call: TRBV27

cdr3_nt: TGTGCCAGCGGCCGGGACACCTACACTGAAGCTTTCTTT
cdr3_aa: CASGRDTYTEAFF
clone_size: -
d_call: -
j_call: TRBJ1-1
v_call: TRBV6-5

cdr3_nt: TGCGCCAGCAGCCAAGAGGGGGGAATCACTGAAGCTTTCTTT
cdr3_aa: CASSQEGGITEAFF
clone_size: -
d_call: -
j_call: TRBJ1-1
v_call: TRBV4-3

cdr3_nt: TGTGCTAGTGGTTTGGTGTTAGCGGGGGCCTACGAGCAGTACTTC
cdr3_aa: CASGLVLAGAYEQYF
clone_size: -
d_call: TRBD2
j_call: TRBJ2-7
v_call: TRBV12-5

cdr3_nt: TGTGCCAGCAGCTTAGCCCCGATGAACACCGGGGAGCTGTTTTTT
cdr3_aa: CASSLAPMNTGELFF
clone_size: -
d_call: -
j_call: TRBJ2-2
v_call: TRBV7-9

cdr3_nt: TGTGCCAGCAGCCCAGCCGGGACAGGGACTAACTATGGCTACACCTTC
cdr3_aa: CASSPAGTGTNYGYTF
clone_size: -
d_call: TRBD1
j_call: TRBJ1-2
v_call: TRBV4-2

cdr3_nt: TGCGCCAGCAGCTTGGCCGGACAGTCTTTAAACTATGGCTACACCTTC
cdr3_aa: CASSLAGQSLNYGYTF
clone_size: -
d_call: -
j_call: TRBJ1-2
v_call: TRBV5-1

cdr3_nt: TGTGCCAGCAGCCAATATCAGGCAGGAGCGTACGAGCAGTACTTC
cdr3_aa: CASSQYQAGAYEQYF
clone_size: -
d_call: -
j_call: TRBJ2-7
v_call: TRBV14

cdr3_nt: TGTGCCAGCAGCCGGGCGGTATCGACCGGGGAGCTGTTTTTT
cdr3_aa: CASSRAVSTGELFF
clone_size: -
d_call: -
j_call: TRBJ2-2
v_call: TRBV7-2

cdr3_nt: TGTGCCAGCAGCTTGGTAGGAGGGGCAGGGACTGAAGCTTTCTTT
cdr3_aa: CASSLVGGAGTEAFF
clone_size: -
d_call: -
j_call: TRBJ1-1
v_call: TRBV5-4

cdr3_nt: TGTGCCAGCAGTGCAGCGGATAGCACAGATACGCAGTATTTT
cdr3_aa: CASSAADSTDTQYF
clone_size: -
d_call: -
j_call: TRBJ2-3
v_call: TRBV6-4

cdr3_nt: TGTGCCAGCAGTGAACTCAGGGGTAATCAGCCCCAGCATTTT
cdr3_aa: CASSELRGNQPQHF
clone_size: -
d_call: -
j_call: TRBJ1-5
v_call: TRBV2

cdr3_nt: TGTGCCAGCAGCTTGGCCGGGAGCTCCTACAATGAGCAGTTCTTC
cdr3_aa: CASSLAGSSYNEQFF
clone_size: -
d_call: -
j_call: TRBJ2-1
v_call: TRBV9

cdr3_nt: TGTGCCAGCTCACCCGGGACAGGGGACGAAAAACTGTTTTTT
cdr3_aa: CASSPGTGDEKLFF
clone_size: few
d_call: TRBD1
j_call: TRBJ1-4
v_call: TRBV18

cdr3_nt: TGTGCCAGTAGTATGTATGGGGCGGGAGGACCGAACACCGGGGAGCTGTTTTTT
cdr3_aa: CASSMYGAGGPNTGELFF
clone_size: once
d_call: TRBD2
j_call: TRBJ2-2
v_call: TRBV19

cdr3_nt: TGTGCCAGCAGTTTACAGACCGATGGCTACACCTTC
cdr3_aa: CASSLQTDGYTF
clone_size: -
d_call: -
j_call: TRBJ1-2
v_call: TRBV12-3/TRBV12-4

cdr3_nt: TGTGCCAGCAGATTTAATACTTATCAGCCCCAGCATTTT
cdr3_aa: CASRFNTYQPQHF
clone_size: -
d_call: -
j_call: TRBJ1-5
v_call: TRBV28

cdr3_nt: TGTGCCAGTAGTATAGACCCCACCGGGAGGACATCGGGTCAAGCTTTCTTT
cdr3_aa: CASSIDPTGRTSGQAFF
clone_size: -
d_call: -
j_call: TRBJ1-1
v_call: TRBV19